This TCR beta chain stems from a study of cytomegalovirus exposure and HLA in healthy donors. Turning to this clone: The antigen remains undetermined.

The PCR ran on 60 Vbeta and 13 Jbeta primers. Clones were sequenced by immunoSEQ multiplex PCR, and TCRdb holds only the in-frame ones, with some missing. The sample contains roughly 98,000 clones, approximately 76% of which appear only once. The CDR3 spans 15 residues. Looked up from germline, CDR1 is SGHAT and CDR2 is FQNNGV. V shed 4 bases and J 7 bases; nucleotides not matched to a gene: 11. Study-wide results and caveats: TCR beta sequences reportedly predicted most subjects' HLA-A and HLA-B alleles accurately.

The sequence was obtained from a man aged 40-49 years in good health and CMV-seronegative. The V gene is TRBV11-2, the J gene TRBJ2-7; 9 bases agree with TRBD1. Sequenced sample: PBMCs. CDR3 DNA: TGTGCCAGCAGCTATGGGCGGGGACAGGGCGAAGAGCAGTACTTC. Amino acid sequence: CASSYGRGQGEEQYF.